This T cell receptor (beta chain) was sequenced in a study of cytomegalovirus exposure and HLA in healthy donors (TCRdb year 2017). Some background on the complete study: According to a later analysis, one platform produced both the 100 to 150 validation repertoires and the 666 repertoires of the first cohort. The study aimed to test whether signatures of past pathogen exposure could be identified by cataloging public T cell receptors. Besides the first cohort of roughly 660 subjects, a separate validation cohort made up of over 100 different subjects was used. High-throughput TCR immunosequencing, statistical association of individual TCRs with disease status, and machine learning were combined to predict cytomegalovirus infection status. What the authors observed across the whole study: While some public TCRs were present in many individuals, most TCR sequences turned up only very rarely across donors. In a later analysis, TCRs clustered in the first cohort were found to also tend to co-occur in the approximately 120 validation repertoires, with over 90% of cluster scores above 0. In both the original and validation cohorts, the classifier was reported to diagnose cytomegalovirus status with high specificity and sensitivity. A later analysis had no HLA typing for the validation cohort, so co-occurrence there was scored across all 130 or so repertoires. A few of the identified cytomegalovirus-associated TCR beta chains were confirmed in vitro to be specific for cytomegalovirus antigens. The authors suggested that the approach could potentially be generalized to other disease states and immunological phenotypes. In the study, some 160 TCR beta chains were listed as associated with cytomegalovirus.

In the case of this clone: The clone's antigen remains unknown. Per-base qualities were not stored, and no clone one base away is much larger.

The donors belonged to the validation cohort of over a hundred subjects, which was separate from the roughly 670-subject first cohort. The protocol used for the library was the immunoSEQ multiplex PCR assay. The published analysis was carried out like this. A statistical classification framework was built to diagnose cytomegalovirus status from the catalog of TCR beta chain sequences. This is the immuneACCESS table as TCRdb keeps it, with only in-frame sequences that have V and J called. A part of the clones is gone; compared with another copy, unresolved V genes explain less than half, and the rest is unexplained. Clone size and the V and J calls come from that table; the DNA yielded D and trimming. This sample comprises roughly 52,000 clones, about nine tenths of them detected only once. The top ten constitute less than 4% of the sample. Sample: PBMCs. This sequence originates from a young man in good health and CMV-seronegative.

Here is the DNA: TGTGCCAGCAGCTTAGCATCCTACAGGACTAGCGGGAGGGTAATGGTAAATGAGCAGTTCTTC. Its protein product is CASSLASYRTSGRVMVNEQFF. The chain joins TRBV7-8 to TRBJ2-1; 15 nucleotides in the junction match TRBD2. Taken from cysteine to phenylalanine, the CDR3 has 21 residues. Only the CDR3 DNA is retained, 63 bases long and in frame from the first base. Germline trimming: 0 bases from V, 7 bases from J; junction bases outside gene matches: 16. Via the germline V gene, CDR1 is SGHVS and CDR2 FQNEAQ. This CDR3, with the reference TRBV7-8 and TRBJ2-1 proteins standing in past its ends, gives the full variable domain GAGVSQSPRYKVAKRGQDVALRCDPISGHVSLFWYQQALGQGPEFLTYFQNEAQLDKSGLPSDRFFAERPEGSVSTLKIQRTQQEDSAVYLCASSLASYRTSGRVMVNEQFFGPGTRLTVL.